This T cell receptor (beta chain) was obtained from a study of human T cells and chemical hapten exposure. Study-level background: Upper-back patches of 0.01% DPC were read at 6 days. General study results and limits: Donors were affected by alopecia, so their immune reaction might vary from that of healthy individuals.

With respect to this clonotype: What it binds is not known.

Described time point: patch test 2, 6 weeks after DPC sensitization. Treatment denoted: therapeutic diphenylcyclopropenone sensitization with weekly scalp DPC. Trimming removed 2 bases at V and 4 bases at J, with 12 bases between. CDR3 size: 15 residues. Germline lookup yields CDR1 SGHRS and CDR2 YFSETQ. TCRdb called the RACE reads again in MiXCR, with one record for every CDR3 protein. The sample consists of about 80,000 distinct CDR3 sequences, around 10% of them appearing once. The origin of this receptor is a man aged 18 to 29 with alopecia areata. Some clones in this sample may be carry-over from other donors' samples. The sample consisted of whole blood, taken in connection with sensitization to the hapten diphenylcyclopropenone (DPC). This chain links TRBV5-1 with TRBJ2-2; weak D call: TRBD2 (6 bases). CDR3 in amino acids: CASSFWEAGTGELFF. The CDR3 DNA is TGCGCCAGCAGCTTCTGGGAGGCGGGCACCGGGGAGCTGTTTTTT.